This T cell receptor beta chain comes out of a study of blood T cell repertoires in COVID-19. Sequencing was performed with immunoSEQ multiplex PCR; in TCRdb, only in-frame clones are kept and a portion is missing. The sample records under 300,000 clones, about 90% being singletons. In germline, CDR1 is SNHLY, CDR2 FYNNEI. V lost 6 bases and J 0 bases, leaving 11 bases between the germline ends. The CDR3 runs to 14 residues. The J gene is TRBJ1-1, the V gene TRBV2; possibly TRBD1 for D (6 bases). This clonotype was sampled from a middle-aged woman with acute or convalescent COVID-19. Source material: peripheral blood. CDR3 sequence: CASRATGVNTEAFF. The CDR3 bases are TGTGCCAGCAGGGCGACAGGCGTGAACACTGAAGCTTTCTTT.